This entry concerns a single T cell receptor (beta chain). There is no known antigen for this receptor. Base qualities are missing; no much larger clone stands one base away. CDR1 and CDR2, per the germline V gene (reference sequence), are DFQATT and SNEGSKA. The germline V end is reduced by 3 bases and the J end by 7 bases; junction bases left unmatched: 8. Its CDR3 holds 14 amino acids, cysteine through phenylalanine. Just CDR3 DNA is preserved here, 42 bases in frame from base 1. The meaning of the sample's treatment or condition label: in vitro stimulation with specific CMV peptide epitopes to enrich CMV-specific T cells. This sample stems from a study of T cell repertoires in cytomegalovirus infection (dated by TCRdb to the late 2010s). At the level of the whole study: The peptide stimulations were aimed at well-studied HLA-B-restricted epitopes as well as recently identified HLA-C-restricted CMV epitopes, whose presentation resists viral immunomodulation. Donor HLA type was relevant to the analysis, as public TCR beta signatures indicated carriage of CMV infection together with the matching HLA type.

Study-wide conclusions, independent of this receptor: In both this cohort and an independent approximately 370-donor cohort, the cumulative frequency of public TCR beta family members distinguished carriers of CMV infection plus the relevant HLA type. The ex vivo response was dominated by HLA-C-restricted CMV-specific TCR beta clonotypes, and the single most frequent clonotype in two of eight donors was supplied by these HLA-C-restricted clonotypes.

This sample was sequenced with an Illumina HiSeq 1500. The raw public data were reprocessed by TCRdb itself: fastp quality trimming at Q25, MiXCR clonotype calling, in-frame beta chains only. When rows share a CDR3 protein, they turn into one entry using the most common DNA and genes. This sample has approximately 600,000 distinct CDR3 sequences in its table, and 40% of those were observed once. The biggest ten clones account for 48% of the sample. The TCR comes from a human donor in good health (CMV status not recorded). Some clones in this sample may be carry-over from other donors' samples. The chain is encoded by TRBV20-1 joined to TRBJ2-1, and TRBD2 matches 8 of the central bases. Material: cultured PBMCs, obtained from culture after CMV antigen stimulation. The CDR3 protein: CSARVAGGRNEQFF. The nucleotide sequence reads as follows: TGCAGTGCTAGGGTGGCGGGAGGAAGAAATGAGCAGTTCTTC.